This section outlines one T cell receptor (beta chain) sequence together with its context. Profiling relied on immunoSEQ multiplex PCR, and the TCRdb table lists in-frame clones only, not all of them. The sample includes 42,000 or so clones, 70% to 90% of them seen just once. This entry belongs to a study of T cell changes during pregnancy in multiple sclerosis. Germline assignment: CDR1 SEHNR and CDR2 FQNEAQ (reference sequence). The CDR3 runs 16 residues. V was clipped by 5 bases and J by 6 bases; unmatched bases: 12. This TCR was sampled from a female donor with multiple sclerosis, enrolled in a pregnancy study. V and J are TRBV7-9 and TRBJ2-2; the match to TRBD2 covers 7 bases. Specimen: CD4+ T cells from peripheral blood mononuclear cells, collected after pregnancy. The CDR3 is CASSRRGSHLAGELFF. The CDR3 DNA follows: TGTGCCAGCAGCCGGCGGGGGTCCCACCTGGCCGGGGAGCTGTTTTTT.